This entry describes one T cell receptor (beta chain). These data come from a study of monozygotic twins with inflammatory bowel disease. TCRdb re-called the 5' RACE reads and gives one entry per CDR3 protein, without DNA. The specimen's table records tens of thousands of distinct CDR3 sequences. Germline V lookup: CDR1 MNHEY, CDR2 SVGAGI. The CDR3 has 16 amino acids. The sequence was collected from a human donor with ulcerative colitis or Crohn's disease, or a healthy co-twin of an affected twin (not recorded which). The sample was blood. V usage is TRBV6-5 and J usage is TRBJ2-1; lacking DNA, the TRBD1 call made by TCRdb goes unchecked. CDR3 sequence: CASSYSWTGGAGEQFF.